One sample yielded the 28 T cell receptor beta chains listed below, sequenced in a study of siplizumab effects on memory and regulatory T cells. This table comes from immunoSEQ multiplex PCR, and its TCRdb copy is limited to in-frame clones, with some not included. The data contain 100,000 or so clones, just over 90% of them seen just once; the ten biggest clones take up over 0.15%. The sequenced material came from non-Treg CD4+ T cells sorted from blood. The receptor source for this set is a human donor in good health.

The chain has TRBV10-3 and TRBJ1-1; no clear D gene. There are 14 residues in the CDR3. With 3 bases removed from V and 4 bases from J, the gap between germline ends came to 12 bases. CDR1 and CDR2 from the germline V gene are ENHRY and SYGVKD. As DNA, the CDR3 is TGTGCCATCAGTGATTTACAGACGAGCACTGAAGCTTTCTTT. Translating it yields CAISDLQTSTEAFF.

The chain recombines TRBV7-2 with TRBJ1-6, with 10 bases aligning to TRBD1. Trimming removed 3 bases from V and 10 bases from J; junction bases left unmatched: 3. Germline V gene sequence: CDR1 SGHTA, CDR2 FQGNSA. This CDR3 contains 14 residues. CDR3 region: CASSLGQGTSPLHF. The CDR3 DNA reads TGTGCCAGCAGCTTGGGACAGGGGACCTCACCCCTCCACTTT.

The chain combines TRBV7-9 with TRBJ2-3, with D perhaps TRBD2 (5 bases). The CDR3 length is 15 residues. The V and J ends lost 2 bases and 2 bases respectively, with 11 bases between them. Germline V gene data show CDR1 as SEHNR and CDR2 as FQNEAQ (reference sequence). This chain's CDR3 is CASSLLRGSTDTQYF. CDR3 nucleotides: TGTGCCAGCAGCTTACTCCGGGGATCCACAGATACGCAGTATTTT. The full variable domain, rest sourced from reference TRBV7-9 and TRBJ2-3, is DTGVSQNPRHKITKRGQNVTFRCDPISEHNRLYWYRQTLGQGPEFLTYFQNEAQLEKSRLLSDRFSAERPKGSFSTLEIQRTEQGDSAMYLCASSLLRGSTDTQYFGPGTRLTVL.

This chain uses TRBV5-6 with TRBJ2-7; 15 bases map to TRBD2. CDR3 size: 15 residues. V lost 5 bases and J lost 3; bases outside the gene matches: 3. The germline gives CDR1 SGHDT, CDR2 YYEEEE. CDR3 residues: CASSTGLAGGYEQYF. CDR3 nucleotide sequence: TGTGCCAGCAGTACGGGACTAGCGGGGGGCTACGAGCAGTACTTC.

The J gene is TRBJ1-1, the V gene TRBV5-5; D is undetermined. Germline V gene lookup returns CDR1 SGHKS and CDR2 YYEKEE (reference sequence). Deletions cut 7 bases from V and 8 bases from J, with 9 bases between. This CDR3 region has 10 residues. CDR3 loop: CASGKLEAFF. The DNA for the CDR3 is TGTGCCAGCGGCAAACTAGAAGCTTTCTTT.

The chain combines TRBV7-2 with TRBJ1-2; D call uncertain. CDR3 length: 13 residues. The V end was cut by 6 bases, the J end by 2 bases, with 10 bases between. Germline assignment: CDR1 SGHTA and CDR2 FQGNSA. In DNA form, the CDR3 reads TGTGCCAGCAGACTGGACGGAAACTATGGCTACACCTTC. It codes for CASRLDGNYGYTF.

V gene TRBV28 combines with J gene TRBJ2-3, with D perhaps TRBD2 (7 bases). V lost 3 bases and J lost 4, with 14 bases in between. Germline lookup yields CDR1 MDHEN and CDR2 SYDVKM. The length of the CDR3 is 15 residues. CDR3 region: CASSFPGGGADTQYF. In nucleotides, the CDR3 is TGTGCCAGCAGTTTTCCGGGGGGCGGGGCAGATACGCAGTATTTT. The whole variable domain, filled in from reference TRBV28 and TRBJ2-3, reads DVKVTQSSRYLVKRTGEKVFLECVQDMDHENMFWYRQDPGLGLRLIYFSYDVKMKEKGDIPEGYSVSREKKERFSLILESASTNQTSMYLCASSFPGGGADTQYFGPGTRLTVL.

The rearrangement links TRBV6-5 to TRBJ2-1; 9 positions match TRBD1. In germline, CDR1 is MNHEY, CDR2 SVGAGI. The CDR3 totals 15 residues. Trimming took 5 bases from V and 4 from J; bases not matched to a gene: 6. The CDR3 sequence is CASSPGTGQYNEQFF. The CDR3 DNA reads TGTGCCAGCAGTCCCGGGACAGGGCAATACAATGAGCAGTTCTTC.

The genes are TRBV5-6 and TRBJ2-1; no firm D call. The CDR3 totals 11 residues. Trimming stripped 4 bases from V and 10 bases from J, with 9 bases between. Germline assignment: CDR1 SGHDT and CDR2 YYEEEE. The CDR3 spells CASSTLNEQFF. In DNA, the CDR3 is TGTGCCAGCAGCACCTTAAACGAGCAGTTCTTC.

The V and J genes are TRBV19 and TRBJ1-6; D gene unclear. CDR3 length equals 12 residues. Germline V lookup: CDR1 LNHDA, CDR2 SQIVND (reference sequence). V was cut by 10 bases and J by 8 bases, with 12 bases left in between. DNA for the CDR3: TGTGCCACCAGTCGCAATTATTCACCCCTCCACTTT. Its translation is CATSRNYSPLHF.

The chain links TRBV14 to TRBJ1-2, with D unresolved. Trimming took off 2 bases at V and 2 bases at J, with 9 bases between the two ends. Per the germline V gene, CDR1 is SGHDN and CDR2 is FVKESK. CDR3 length equals 14 residues. In DNA, the CDR3 is TGTGCCAGCAGCCAACTTACTGAGAACTATGGCTACACCTTC. Amino acids: CASSQLTENYGYTF. Variable domain in full (rest from reference TRBV14 and TRBJ1-2): EAGVTQFPSHSVIEKGQTVTLRCDPISGHDNLYWYRRVMGKEIKFLLHFVKESKQDESGMPNNRFLAERTGGTYSTLKVQPAELEDSGVYFCASSQLTENYGYTFGSGTRLTVV.

The genes are TRBV5-5 and TRBJ1-2; D not resolved. Germline CDR1 and CDR2: SGHKS and YYEKEE (reference sequence). Trimming removed 0 bases at V and 4 bases at J, with 13 bases between. The CDR3 has 15 amino acids. The CDR3 loop is CASSLAGGPVYGYTF. CDR3 in DNA: TGTGCCAGCAGCTTGGCAGGTGGGCCGGTCTATGGCTACACCTTC.

This clone turned up a few times. The chain uses TRBV5-1 and TRBJ2-7, with TRBD1 matching over 12 bases. Germline CDR1 is SGHRS and CDR2 is YFSETQ. Germline trimming cut 0 bases from V and 6 bases from J; bases unmatched to any gene: 7. CDR3 size: 16 residues. CDR3 sequence reads: CASSLDGGQGAGEQYF. The CDR3 DNA reads TGCGCCAGCAGCTTGGACGGGGGACAGGGGGCAGGCGAGCAGTACTTC.

The V call is TRBV6-5, the J call TRBJ1-4; D might be TRBD1 (5 bases). Germline loops: CDR1 MNHEY, CDR2 SVGAGI. The V end lost 0 bases, the J end lost 8 bases, and 13 bases lay between the germline ends. CDR3 length equals 15 residues. The CDR3 DNA reads as TGTGCCAGCAGTTACTCGTCCGGGGAGGGGGAAAAACTGTTTTTT. Translated, it gives CASSYSSGEGEKLFF.

The gene calls are TRBV9 and TRBJ2-1, with no clear D. This CDR3 is built from 12 residues. V was trimmed by 3 bases and J by 9 bases, leaving 10 bases between them. Germline lookup yields CDR1 SGDLS and CDR2 YYNGEE. The DNA for the CDR3 is TGTGCCAGCAGCGGACGGGTCTCTGAGCAGTTCTTC. It yields the protein CASSGRVSEQFF.

The chain employs TRBV5-1 and TRBJ2-5; 9 bases align to TRBD1. Trimming removed 3 bases from V and 4 bases from J; junction bases left unmatched: 10. Germline CDR1 reads SGHRS; CDR2 reads YFSETQ. CDR3 length equals 16 residues. This CDR3 reads CASSSYRDRDIETQYF. CDR3 in DNA: TGCGCCAGCAGCTCGTACCGGGACAGGGACATAGAGACCCAGTACTTC.

The V and J genes are TRBV27 and TRBJ1-4; D not certain. Germline V gene lookup returns CDR1 MNHEY and CDR2 SMNVEV (reference sequence). The CDR3 spans 13 residues. Trimming cost V 6 bases and J 4 bases, with 9 bases left between them. Here the CDR3 DNA reads TGTGCCAGCAGGCGCTTACTTAATGAAAAACTGTTTTTT. Translated, it gives CASRRLLNEKLFF. Drawing the rest from reference TRBV27 and TRBJ1-4, the complete variable domain is EAQVTQNPRYLITVTGKKLTVTCSQNMNHEYMSWYRQDPGLGLRQIYYSMNVEVTDKGDVPEGYKVSRKEKRNFPLILESPSPNQTSLYFCASRRLLNEKLFFGSGTQLSVL.

Concerning this clone itself: The sample contains more than one DNA sequence encoding this CDR3. CDR3 DNA sequence: TGTGCCAGCAGCTTGGGTGACAGGGCAACTAATGAAAAACTGTTTTTT. Its translation is CASSLGDRATNEKLFF. V and J are TRBV5-4 and TRBJ1-4; 7 positions match TRBD1. Germline V lookup: CDR1 SGHNT, CDR2 YYREEE (reference sequence). The CDR3 consists of 16 residues. V was clipped by 0 bases and J by 0 bases; unmatched bases: 2.

This clone was recorded once. V gene TRBV11-2 combines with J gene TRBJ2-1; 7 nucleotides align to TRBD1. Germline V gives CDR1 SGHAT, CDR2 FQNNGV. The CDR3 consists of 15 residues. J was trimmed by 9 bases and V by 1 base; bases with no gene match: 9. Here the CDR3 reads CASSLASGQVLEQFF. The CDR3 DNA reads as TGTGCCAGCAGCTTAGCATCCGGACAGGTTCTTGAGCAGTTCTTC.

This chain joins TRBV28 and TRBJ2-7, with D maybe TRBD1 (5 bases). Germline CDR1 is MDHEN and CDR2 is SYDVKM. Trimming shortened V by 2 bases and J by 4 bases, and 12 bases separated the two germline ends. This CDR3 has 14 amino acids. The CDR3 loop reads CASSLVGALYEQYF. CDR3 coding DNA: TGTGCCAGCAGTTTAGTAGGGGCTTTGTACGAGCAGTACTTC.

This clone appeared a single time. The CDR3 DNA follows: TGTGCCAGCGGGAAGAGACACCAAGAGACCCAGTACTTC. It specifies CASGKRHQETQYF. The rearrangement uses TRBV28 and TRBJ2-5; the D is unclear. This CDR3 has 13 residues. Germline lookup yields CDR1 MDHEN and CDR2 SYDVKM. V lost 8 bases, J lost 0 bases, and 10 bases lay in between.

The chain couples TRBV6-6 to TRBJ1-4; 10 bases map to TRBD1. The V and J ends lost 2 bases and 8 bases, in that order; junction bases with no gene match: 2. Germline lookup yields CDR1 MNHNY and CDR2 SVGAGI (reference sequence). The CDR3 spans 14 residues. CDR3 amino acids: CASSYGQGVEKLFF. The CDR3 DNA is TGTGCCAGCAGTTACGGACAGGGGGTCGAAAAACTGTTTTTT.

The sample holds one count of this clone. The V gene is TRBV5-4, the J gene TRBJ1-5; TRBD1 is a possible D gene (5 bases). Germline V gene lookup returns CDR1 SGHNT and CDR2 YYREEE (reference sequence). This CDR3 spans 16 amino acids. V was trimmed by 2 bases and J by 4 bases, leaving 16 bases between them. CDR3 nucleotide sequence: TGTGCCAGCAGCTTAGATAACAGGAGACTAAATCAGCCCCAGCATTTT. Translating it yields CASSLDNRRLNQPQHF.

This chain connects TRBV7-6 to TRBJ2-4; weak D call: TRBD2 (6 bases). The CDR3 spans 15 residues. Germline CDR1 reads SGHVS; CDR2 reads FNYEAQ. Trimming left V 0 bases short and J 9 bases short, with 15 bases between. CDR3 loop: CASSLAAGPGSIQYF. CDR3 nucleotides: TGTGCCAGCAGCTTAGCAGCTGGCCCCGGGAGCATTCAGTACTTC. The full variable domain, rest sourced from reference TRBV7-6 and TRBJ2-4, is GAGVSQSPRYKVTKRGQDVALRCDPISGHVSLYWYRQALGQGPEFLTYFNYEAQQDKSGLPNDRFSAERPEGSISTLTIQRTEQRDSAMYRCASSLAAGPGSIQYFGAGTRLSVL.

J is TRBJ1-5 and V is TRBV28; tentative D call: TRBD1 (6 bases). Germline lookup yields CDR1 MDHEN and CDR2 SYDVKM. Trimming stripped 7 bases from V and 4 bases from J, with 11 bases between. The CDR3 length is 13 residues. The CDR3 protein is CASNIQGNQPQHF. The CDR3 coding sequence is TGTGCCAGCAATATACAGGGAAATCAGCCCCAGCATTTT.

The genes are TRBV6-5 and TRBJ1-2, with D maybe TRBD1 (5 bases). The V gene's germline CDR1 is MNHEY and CDR2 SVGAGI. The V and J ends lost 10 bases and 8 bases respectively, with 17 bases between them. The CDR3 is 12 residues long. The CDR3 DNA reads as TGTGCCACCCAGAAAGGGCGGGGGGGCTACACCTTC. Amino acids: CATQKGRGGYTF.

This chain links TRBV7-3 with TRBJ1-2, with 7 bases that match TRBD1. Per the germline V gene, CDR1 is SGHTA and CDR2 is FQGTGA. The CDR3 is made up of 16 amino acids. With 7 bases clipped from V and 4 bases from J, the junction kept 15 bases outside the gene matches. CDR3 DNA: TGTGCCAGCACGGAAACGCCGACAGGGTTTGGCTATGGCTACACCTTC. Translation: CASTETPTGFGYGYTF.

The chain carries TRBV4-1 and TRBJ1-5; possible D gene TRBD1, 5 bases. V was cut by 1 base and J by 6 bases, with 13 bases left in between. CDR1 and CDR2 (germline): MGHRA, YSYEKL. The CDR3 runs 15 residues. The CDR3 sequence is CASSQGAGEFQPQHF. CDR3 DNA sequence: TGCGCCAGCAGCCAAGGAGCGGGGGAGTTTCAGCCCCAGCATTTT.